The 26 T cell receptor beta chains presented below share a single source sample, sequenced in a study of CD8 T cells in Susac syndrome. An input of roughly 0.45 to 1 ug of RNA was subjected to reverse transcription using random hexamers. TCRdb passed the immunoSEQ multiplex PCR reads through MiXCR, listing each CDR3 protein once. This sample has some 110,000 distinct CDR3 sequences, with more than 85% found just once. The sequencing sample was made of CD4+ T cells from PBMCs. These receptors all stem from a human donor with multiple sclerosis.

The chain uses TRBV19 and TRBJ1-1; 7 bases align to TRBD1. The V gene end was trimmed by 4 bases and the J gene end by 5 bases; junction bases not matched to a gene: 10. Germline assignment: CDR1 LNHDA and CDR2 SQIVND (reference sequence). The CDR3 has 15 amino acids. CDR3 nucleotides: TGTGCCAGTAGTAGGGATCGACAGGGAAGGACTGAAGCTTTCTTT. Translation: CASSRDRQGRTEAFF.

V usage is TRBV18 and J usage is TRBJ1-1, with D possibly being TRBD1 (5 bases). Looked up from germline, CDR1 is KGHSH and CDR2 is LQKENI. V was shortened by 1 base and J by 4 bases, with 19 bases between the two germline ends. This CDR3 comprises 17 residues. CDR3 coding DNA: TGTGCCAGCTCACCACAAGGCGGAGGGTTGAGGGGCACTGAAGCTTTCTTT. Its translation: CASSPQGGGLRGTEAFF.

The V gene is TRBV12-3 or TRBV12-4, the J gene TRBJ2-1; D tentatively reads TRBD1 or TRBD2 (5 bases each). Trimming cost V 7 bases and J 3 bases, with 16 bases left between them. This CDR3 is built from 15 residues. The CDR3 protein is CASTSGPKLYNEQFF. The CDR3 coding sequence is TGTGCCAGCACCTCGGGACCGAAGCTCTACAATGAGCAGTTCTTC.

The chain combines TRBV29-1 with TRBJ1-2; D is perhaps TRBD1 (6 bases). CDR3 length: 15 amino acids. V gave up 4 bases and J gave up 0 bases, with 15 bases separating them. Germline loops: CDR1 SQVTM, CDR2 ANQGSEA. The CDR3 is CSVGGARRANYGYTF. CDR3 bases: TGCAGCGTTGGGGGGGCGCGAAGGGCTAACTATGGCTACACCTTC.

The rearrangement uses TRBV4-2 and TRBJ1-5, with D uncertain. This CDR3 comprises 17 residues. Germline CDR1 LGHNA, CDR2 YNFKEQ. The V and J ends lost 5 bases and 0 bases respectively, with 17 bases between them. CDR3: CASSSSGEGFSNQPQHF. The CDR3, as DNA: TGTGCCAGCAGCTCCTCGGGAGAGGGCTTTAGCAATCAGCCCCAGCATTTT.

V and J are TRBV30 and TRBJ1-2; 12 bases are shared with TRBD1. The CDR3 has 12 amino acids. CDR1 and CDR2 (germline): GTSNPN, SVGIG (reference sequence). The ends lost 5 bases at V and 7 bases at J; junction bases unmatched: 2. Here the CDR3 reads CAWGTGGSGYTF. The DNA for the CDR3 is TGTGCCTGGGGGACAGGGGGCAGTGGCTACACCTTC.

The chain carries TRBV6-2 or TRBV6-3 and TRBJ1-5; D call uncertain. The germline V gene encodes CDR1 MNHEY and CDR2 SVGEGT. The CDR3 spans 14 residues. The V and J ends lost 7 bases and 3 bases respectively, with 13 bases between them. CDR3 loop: CASKAGYSNQPQHF. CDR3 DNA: TGTGCCAGCAAGGCGGGATATTCCAATCAGCCCCAGCATTTT.

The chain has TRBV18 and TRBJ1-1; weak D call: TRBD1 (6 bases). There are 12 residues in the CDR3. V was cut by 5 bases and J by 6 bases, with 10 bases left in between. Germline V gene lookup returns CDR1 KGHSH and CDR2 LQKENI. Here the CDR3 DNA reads TGTGCCAGCTCAAAACAGGGACCTGAAGCTTTCTTT. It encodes CASSKQGPEAFF.

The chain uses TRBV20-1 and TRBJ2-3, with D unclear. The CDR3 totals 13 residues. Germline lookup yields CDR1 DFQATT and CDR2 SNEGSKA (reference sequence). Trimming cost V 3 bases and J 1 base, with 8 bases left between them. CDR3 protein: CSASLSGTDTQYF. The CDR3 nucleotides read TGCAGTGCTAGCCTATCAGGCACAGATACGCAGTATTTT.

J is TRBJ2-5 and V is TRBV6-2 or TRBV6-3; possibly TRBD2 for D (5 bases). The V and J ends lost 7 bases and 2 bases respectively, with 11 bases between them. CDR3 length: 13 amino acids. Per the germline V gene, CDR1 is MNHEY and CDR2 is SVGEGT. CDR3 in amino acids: CASNKRGQETQYF. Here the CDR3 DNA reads TGTGCCAGCAACAAGAGAGGGCAAGAGACCCAGTACTTC.

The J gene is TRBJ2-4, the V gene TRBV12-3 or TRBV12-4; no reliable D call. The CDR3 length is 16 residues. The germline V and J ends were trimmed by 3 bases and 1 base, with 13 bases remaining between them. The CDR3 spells CASSLTFAGAKNIQYF. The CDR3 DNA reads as TGTGCCAGCAGTTTGACTTTCGCCGGGGCCAAAAACATTCAGTACTTC.

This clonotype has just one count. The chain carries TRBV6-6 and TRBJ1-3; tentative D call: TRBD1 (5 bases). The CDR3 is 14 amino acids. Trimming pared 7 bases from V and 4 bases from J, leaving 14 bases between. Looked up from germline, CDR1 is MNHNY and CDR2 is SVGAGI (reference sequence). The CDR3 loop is CASINGGSGNTIYF. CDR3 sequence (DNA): TGTGCCAGCATCAACGGGGGATCAGGAAACACCATATATTTT.

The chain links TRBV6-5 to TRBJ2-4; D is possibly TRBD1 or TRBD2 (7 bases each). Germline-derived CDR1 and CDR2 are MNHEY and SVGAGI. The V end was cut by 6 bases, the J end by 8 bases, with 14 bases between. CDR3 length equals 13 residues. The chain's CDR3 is CASRMPGGDIQYF. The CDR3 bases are TGTGCCAGCAGGATGCCAGGGGGGGACATTCAGTACTTC.

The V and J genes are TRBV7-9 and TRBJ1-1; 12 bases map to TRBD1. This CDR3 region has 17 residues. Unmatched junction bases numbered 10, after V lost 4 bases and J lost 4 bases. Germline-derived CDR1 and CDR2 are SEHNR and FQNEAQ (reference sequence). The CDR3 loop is CASSSDGDRGLFTEAFF. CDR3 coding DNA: TGTGCCAGCAGCTCCGATGGGGACAGGGGGCTTTTCACTGAAGCTTTCTTT.

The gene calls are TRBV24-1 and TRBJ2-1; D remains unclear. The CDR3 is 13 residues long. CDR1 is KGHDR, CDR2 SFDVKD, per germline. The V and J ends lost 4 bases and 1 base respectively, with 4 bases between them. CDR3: CATSDWSYNEQFF. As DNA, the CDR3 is TGTGCCACCAGTGACTGGTCCTACAATGAGCAGTTCTTC.

This CDR3 is CASSLATSTDTEAFF. The CDR3 coding sequence is TGTGCCAGCAGCTTAGCGACTTCAACGGACACTGAAGCTTTCTTT. The chain joins TRBV7-9 to TRBJ1-1; no firm D call. Trimming removed 0 bases from V and 3 bases from J, with 11 bases in between. This CDR3 is 15 amino acids long. CDR1 and CDR2 from the germline V gene are SEHNR and FQNEAQ (reference sequence).

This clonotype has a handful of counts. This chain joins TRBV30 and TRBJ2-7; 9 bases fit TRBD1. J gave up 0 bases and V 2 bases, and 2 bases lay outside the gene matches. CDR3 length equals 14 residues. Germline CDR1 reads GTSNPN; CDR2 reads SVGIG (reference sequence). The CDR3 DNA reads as TGTGCCTGGAGTAAACAGGGGGCCTCCTACGAGCAGTACTTC. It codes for CAWSKQGASYEQYF.

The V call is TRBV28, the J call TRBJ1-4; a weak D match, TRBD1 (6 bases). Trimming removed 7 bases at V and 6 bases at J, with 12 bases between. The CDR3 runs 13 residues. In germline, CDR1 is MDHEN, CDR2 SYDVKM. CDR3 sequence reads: CASTVGGHEKLFF. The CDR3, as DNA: TGTGCCAGCACTGTGGGGGGCCATGAAAAACTGTTTTTT.

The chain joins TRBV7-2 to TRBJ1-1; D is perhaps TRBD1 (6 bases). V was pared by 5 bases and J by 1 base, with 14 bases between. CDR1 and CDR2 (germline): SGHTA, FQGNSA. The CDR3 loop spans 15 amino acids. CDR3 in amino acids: CASSPLSTGNTEAFF. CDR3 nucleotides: TGTGCCAGCAGCCCACTCTCGACAGGGAACACTGAAGCTTTCTTT.

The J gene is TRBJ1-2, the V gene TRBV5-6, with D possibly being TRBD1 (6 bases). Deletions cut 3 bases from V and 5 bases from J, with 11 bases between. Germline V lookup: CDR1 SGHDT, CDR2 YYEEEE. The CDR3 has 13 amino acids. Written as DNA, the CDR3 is TGTGCCAGCAGCTCCGGGGACAATTATGGCTACACCTTC. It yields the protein CASSSGDNYGYTF.

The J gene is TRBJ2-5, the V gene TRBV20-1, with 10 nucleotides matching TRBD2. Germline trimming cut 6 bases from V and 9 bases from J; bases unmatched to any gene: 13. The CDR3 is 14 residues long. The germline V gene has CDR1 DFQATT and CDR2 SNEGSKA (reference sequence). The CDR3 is CSAEISSGGSPQYF. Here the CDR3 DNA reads TGCAGTGCAGAAATCTCTAGCGGGGGCTCCCCCCAGTACTTC.

CDR3 sequence: CSVEVGGTYNEQFF. The CDR3 bases are TGCAGCGTTGAAGTAGGGGGAACCTACAATGAGCAGTTCTTC. This chain joins TRBV29-1 and TRBJ2-1; D is possibly TRBD1 (6 bases). The germline gives CDR1 SQVTM, CDR2 ANQGSEA. V was pared by 1 base and J by 2 bases, with 9 bases between. The CDR3 has 14 residues.

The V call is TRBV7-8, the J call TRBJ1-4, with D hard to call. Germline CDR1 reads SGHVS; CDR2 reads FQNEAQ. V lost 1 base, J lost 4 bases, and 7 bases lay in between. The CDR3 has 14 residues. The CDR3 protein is CASSLEDFNEKLFF. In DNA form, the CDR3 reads TGTGCCAGCAGCTTAGAGGACTTTAATGAAAAACTGTTTTTT.

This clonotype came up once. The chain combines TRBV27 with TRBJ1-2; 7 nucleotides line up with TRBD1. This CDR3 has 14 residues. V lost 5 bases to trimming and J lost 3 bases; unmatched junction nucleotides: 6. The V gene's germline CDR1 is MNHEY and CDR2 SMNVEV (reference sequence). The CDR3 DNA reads TGTGCCAGCAGTCGACAGGGAGTTGACTATGGCTACACCTTC. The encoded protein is CASSRQGVDYGYTF.

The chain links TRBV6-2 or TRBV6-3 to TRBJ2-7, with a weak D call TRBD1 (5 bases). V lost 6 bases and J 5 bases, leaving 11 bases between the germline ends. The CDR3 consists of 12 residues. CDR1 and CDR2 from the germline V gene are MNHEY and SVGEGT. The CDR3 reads CASSFREHEQYF. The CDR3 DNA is TGTGCCAGCAGCTTCAGGGAACACGAGCAGTACTTC.

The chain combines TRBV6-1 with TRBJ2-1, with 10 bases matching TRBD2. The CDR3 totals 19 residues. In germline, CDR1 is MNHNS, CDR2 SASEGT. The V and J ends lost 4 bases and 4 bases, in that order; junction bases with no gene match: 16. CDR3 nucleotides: TGTGCCAGCAGTGCCTCCCCACCCAATAGCGGGGGGATTTACAATGAGCAGTTCTTC. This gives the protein CASSASPPNSGGIYNEQFF.